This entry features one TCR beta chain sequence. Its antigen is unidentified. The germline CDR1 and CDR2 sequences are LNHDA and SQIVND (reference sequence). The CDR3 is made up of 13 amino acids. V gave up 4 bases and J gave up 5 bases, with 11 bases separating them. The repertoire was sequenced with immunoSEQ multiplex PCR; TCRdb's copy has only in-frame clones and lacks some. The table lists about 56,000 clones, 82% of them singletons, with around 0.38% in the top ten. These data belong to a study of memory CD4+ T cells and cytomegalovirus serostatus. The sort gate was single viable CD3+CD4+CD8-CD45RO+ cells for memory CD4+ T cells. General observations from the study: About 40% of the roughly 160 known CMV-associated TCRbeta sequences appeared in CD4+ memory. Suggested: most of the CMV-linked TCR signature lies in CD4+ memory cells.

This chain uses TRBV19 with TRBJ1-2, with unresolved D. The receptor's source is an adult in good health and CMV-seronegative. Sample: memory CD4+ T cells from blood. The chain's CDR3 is CASSTPPLYGYTF. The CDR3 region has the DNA TGTGCCAGTAGTACACCGCCCCTATATGGCTACACCTTC.